These 4 T cell receptor beta chains were all obtained from the same sample, sequenced in a study of T cell repertoires in cytomegalovirus infection. TCRdb passed the reads through MiXCR, listing each CDR3 protein once. The table lists around 170,000 distinct CDR3 sequences, roughly an eighth of them singletons, with roughly a quarter in the top ten. The specimen was PBMCs. These receptors came from a human donor in good health (CMV status not recorded). Some clones in this sample may be carry-over from other donors' samples.

J is TRBJ1-5 and V is TRBV28, with unresolved D. Germline CDR1 MDHEN, CDR2 SYDVKM. There are 14 residues in the CDR3. V lost 3 bases and J 5 bases, leaving 11 bases between the germline ends. CDR3 DNA sequence: TGTGCCAGCAGTTTTTTCCGGGAGGATCAGCCCCAGCATTTT. Encoded protein: CASSFFREDQPQHF.

This clonotype was seen more than once but under ten times. The chain is built from TRBV14 and TRBJ2-2; 10 bases are shared with TRBD1. The CDR3 runs to 15 residues. Germline V gives CDR1 SGHDN, CDR2 FVKESK. The trim removed 2 bases at V and 7 bases at J, leaving 4 bases unmatched. The DNA for the CDR3 is TGTGCCAGCAGCCAACCGGGACAGGGGATCGGGGAGCTGTTTTTT. Translation: CASSQPGQGIGELFF.

This clonotype was found many times. The chain combines TRBV7-9 with TRBJ1-5; D is uncertain. The CDR3 consists of 12 residues. CDR1 and CDR2 (germline): SEHNR, FQNEAQ (reference sequence). Trimming removed 2 bases from V and 6 bases from J, with 5 bases in between. The DNA of the CDR3 is TGTGCCAGCAGCTTATTCTCTCAGCCCCAGCATTTT. Encoded protein: CASSLFSQPQHF.

This clonotype was seen repeatedly, ten times or more. The genes are TRBV7-8 and TRBJ1-5, with TRBD1 matching 7 bases. Trimming at V came to 0 bases and at J to 5 bases, leaving 4 bases not matched to a gene. The germline CDR1 and CDR2 sequences are SGHVS and FQNEAQ. The CDR3 is 15 residues long. CDR3 DNA sequence: TGTGCCAGCAGCTTAGCACAGGGGAGAGATCAGCCCCAGCATTTT. Its translation: CASSLAQGRDQPQHF.